The clone carrying this TCR beta chain was seen many times. Its antigen remains unknown. TCRdb called the reads again in MiXCR, with one record for every CDR3 protein. Of 300,000 to 400,000 distinct CDR3 sequences in the sample, approximately 9.5% were seen once. The source of the sample is a study of T cell repertoires in cytomegalovirus infection. Overall study context: It can be stated that public TCR beta signatures indicated CMV infection as well as a matching HLA type.

Overall study findings and caveats: Ex vivo responses were dominated by HLA-C-restricted CMV-specific TCR beta clonotypes.

This CDR3 is 15 amino acids long. Deletions cut 3 bases from V and 4 bases from J, with 15 bases between. Per the germline V gene, CDR1 is SGHTA and CDR2 is FQGNSA. This receptor was taken from a human donor in good health (CMV status not recorded). Some clones in this sample may be carry-over from other donors' samples. The chain combines TRBV7-2 with TRBJ1-1, with a weak D call TRBD1 (6 bases). Sequencing input: PBMCs. CDR3 DNA: TGTGCCAGCAGCTTCGGGGGGCGGCGGGGCACTGAAGCTTTCTTT. Protein sequence: CASSFGGRRGTEAFF.